Detailed here is one T cell receptor beta chain. This entry belongs to a study of blood T cell repertoires in COVID-19. Study background: Material from acute and convalescent COVID-19 was sourced from the United States, Italy and Spain. PBMCs, B-cell-depleted T cells, or T cells were the source of the cDNA or gDNA that made up the material.

The V gene's germline CDR1 is MGHRA and CDR2 YSYEKL. The CDR3 covers 15 residues. V lost 7 bases and J lost 3; bases outside the gene matches: 7. Under the authors' procedure: Quantification of nucleated cells was approximated via reference gene primer amplification. Only in-frame clones appear in the TCRdb table, and some are missing; sequencing was by immunoSEQ multiplex PCR. The V and J calls and clone size were taken over from that table, and D and trimming were inferred from the DNA. The sample includes about 190,000 clones, roughly 80% of them seen just once. This TCR was sampled from a woman aged 50 to 60 with acute or convalescent COVID-19. The specimen sequenced was peripheral blood. The chain has TRBV4-1 and TRBJ2-2; 8 positions match TRBD2. CDR3 nucleotides: TGCGCCAGCAAGAGACAAGCGGGGGACACCGGGGAGCTGTTTTTT. It encodes CASKRQAGDTGELFF.